The following is a T cell receptor beta chain sequence with its context. Its antigen is not identified. This CDR3 comprises 14 residues. V lost 0 bases, J lost 4 bases, and 10 bases lay in between. CDR1 is SGDLS, CDR2 YYNGEE, per germline. This table comes from immunoSEQ multiplex PCR, and its TCRdb copy is limited to in-frame clones, with some not included. The table lists roughly 130,000 clones, approximately 80% of them singletons. Time point: blood 2 weeks post-SBRT. Treatment in this sample: 15 Gy SBRT to primary tumor, nephrectomy 4 weeks later. After SBRT, blood was collected at 2 and 4 weeks, plus baseline. Clear cell pathology was present in this patient's renal cell carcinoma. The sample originates from a study of radiation and T cells in renal cell carcinoma. On the study more broadly: Nephrectomy followed 15 Gy stereotactic body radiation by 4 weeks.

The study, taken as a whole, reports: From baseline, blood top tumor clonotypes peaked at 2 weeks post-radiation.

This material consisted of blood, taken from a patient whose treatment included radiotherapy and nephrectomy. The sequence was obtained from a woman aged 60-75 years with renal cell carcinoma. The chain is built from TRBV9 and TRBJ1-2; D uncertain. CDR3 nucleotide sequence: TGTGCCAGCAGCGTAGGTATCGCAACCTATGGCTACACCTTC. Translated: CASSVGIATYGYTF. Based on the CDR3 plus reference TRBV9 and TRBJ1-2, the full variable domain is DSGVTQTPKHLITATGQRVTLRCSPRSGDLSVYWYQQSLDQGLQFLIQYYNGEERAKGNILERFSAQQFPDLHSELNLSSLELGDSALYFCASSVGIATYGYTFGSGTRLTVV.